The 32 T cell receptor beta chains below come from one sample, sequenced in a study of neurological immune-mediated disorders. TCRdb re-derived calls from the 5' RACE reads in MiXCR, one entry per CDR3 protein. The sample lists some 86,000 distinct CDR3 sequences, just over 2.5% occurring once. Source material: PBMCs. The receptors were gathered from a woman aged 30 to 39 with multiple sclerosis.

This clonotype came up many times. The chain carries TRBV20-1 and TRBJ2-1; D might be TRBD1 (6 bases). The CDR3 totals 11 residues. The germline gives CDR1 DFQATT, CDR2 SNEGSKA (reference sequence). With 6 bases removed from V and 10 bases from J, the gap between germline ends came to 13 bases. Here the CDR3 DNA reads TGCAGTGCCGGACAGCGCCGCGAGCAGTTCTTC. This codes for CSAGQRREQFF.

V usage is TRBV20-1 and J usage is TRBJ2-7; D gene unclear. V was clipped by 8 bases and J by 4 bases, with 9 bases between them. CDR1 is DFQATT, CDR2 SNEGSKA, per germline (reference sequence). This CDR3 has 10 residues. CDR3 loop: CSCVGYEQYF. The CDR3 bases are TGCAGTTGCGTGGGGTACGAGCAGTACTTC.

There are many counts of this clonotype. V usage is TRBV20-1 and J usage is TRBJ1-1; TRBD1 matches at 9 bases. The CDR3 has 12 residues. Germline values: CDR1 DFQATT, CDR2 SNEGSKA (reference sequence). The CDR3: CSGRTGDTEAFF. As DNA, the CDR3 is TGCAGCGGAAGGACAGGGGACACTGAAGCTTTCTTT.

This clonotype was recorded at least ten times. The chain has TRBV5-1 and TRBJ2-1, with D uncertain. Deletions cut 6 bases from V and 4 bases from J, with 11 bases between. The CDR3 totals 13 residues. Germline assignment: CDR1 SGHRS and CDR2 YFSETQ. The CDR3 protein is CASTDPVYNEQFF. The CDR3 bases are TGCGCCAGCACGGACCCTGTATACAATGAGCAGTTCTTC.

The sample holds many counts of this clonotype. V gene TRBV18 combines with J gene TRBJ1-2; TRBD1 agrees at 8 bases. Trimming at V came to 4 bases and at J to 6 bases, leaving 4 bases not matched to a gene. The CDR3 totals 13 residues. From germline, CDR1 is KGHSH and CDR2 LQKENI. The chain's CDR3 is CASSLQGENGYTF. As DNA, the CDR3 is TGTGCCAGCTCACTACAGGGGGAGAATGGCTACACCTTC.

This clonotype was seen many times. The rearrangement uses TRBV3-1 and TRBJ2-6, with D perhaps matching TRBD1 (5 bases). Trimming took 0 bases from V and 2 from J, leaving 11 bases between them. This CDR3 contains 17 residues. Germline lookup yields CDR1 LGHDT and CDR2 YNNKEL (reference sequence). CDR3 region: CASSQDLEGAGANVLTF. DNA for the CDR3: TGTGCCAGCAGCCAAGATCTTGAAGGGGCTGGGGCCAACGTCCTGACTTTC.

Many counts were recorded for this clonotype. This chain links TRBV7-2 with TRBJ2-7; D ambiguous. CDR3 length equals 12 residues. Germline values: CDR1 SGHTA, CDR2 FQGNSA. The V end lost 5 bases, the J end lost 2 bases, and 7 bases lay between the germline ends. DNA for the CDR3: TGTGCCAGCAGCCCCCGGCCCTACGAGCAGTACTTC. It translates to CASSPRPYEQYF.

This clonotype has at least ten counts. The J gene is TRBJ1-2, the V gene TRBV20-1; D is undetermined. Germline loops: CDR1 DFQATT, CDR2 SNEGSKA (reference sequence). The CDR3 has 14 amino acids. V dropped 5 bases and J dropped 1 base, with 14 bases sitting between them. The CDR3 region is CSARRLRINYGYTF. The DNA for the CDR3 is TGCAGTGCTCGGAGACTGAGAATTAACTATGGCTACACCTTC.

This clonotype appeared many times. The chain recombines TRBV28 with TRBJ1-5; maybe TRBD1 (6 bases). V gave up 3 bases and J gave up 5 bases, with 17 bases separating them. Germline-derived CDR1 and CDR2 are MDHEN and SYDVKM. The CDR3 extends over 16 amino acids. The chain's CDR3 is CASSFNRGAFYQPQHF. DNA of the CDR3: TGTGCCAGCAGTTTCAACCGGGGGGCGTTTTATCAGCCCCAGCATTTT.

At least ten counts were recorded for this clonotype. The V and J genes are TRBV25-1 and TRBJ1-1; TRBD1 might be the D (6 bases). Trimming took 0 bases from V and 5 from J, leaving 13 bases between them. This CDR3 spans 15 amino acids. CDR1 is MGHDK, CDR2 SYGVNS, per germline. This chain's CDR3 is CASSEYHGGRTEAFF. DNA for the CDR3: TGTGCCAGCAGTGAATATCACGGGGGGCGGACTGAAGCTTTCTTT.

The sample holds many counts of this clonotype. V usage is TRBV29-1 and J usage is TRBJ2-3, with 13 bases that match TRBD2. Trimming at V came to 7 bases and at J to 6 bases, leaving 7 bases not matched to a gene. Germline loops: CDR1 SQVTM, CDR2 ANQGSEA. The CDR3 runs 14 residues. CDR3 sequence reads: CSATLAGGWDTQYF. CDR3 sequence (DNA): TGCAGCGCAACACTAGCGGGAGGGTGGGATACGCAGTATTTT.

This clonotype was seen many times. The rearrangement links TRBV6-1 to TRBJ1-2, with 10 bases aligning to TRBD1. CDR1 and CDR2 from the germline V gene are MNHNS and SASEGT. V lost 6 bases to trimming and J lost 4 bases; unmatched junction nucleotides: 8. This CDR3 has 15 residues. The CDR3 coding sequence is TGTGCCAGCAGCCCTGACAGGGGGCTGGTCTATGGCTACACCTTC. Its protein product is CASSPDRGLVYGYTF.

Many counts were recorded for this clonotype. The chain is built from TRBV20-1 and TRBJ2-3; maybe TRBD2 (5 bases). CDR3 size: 14 residues. V was shortened by 6 bases and J by 2 bases, with 15 bases between the two germline ends. Germline loops: CDR1 DFQATT, CDR2 SNEGSKA (reference sequence). CDR3 sequence (DNA): TGCAGTGCAATTCGAGAAGCGGTCACAGATACGCAGTATTTT. It is translated as CSAIREAVTDTQYF.

In its sample, this clonotype was seen many times. The rearrangement links TRBV28 to TRBJ2-1; D is unresolved. The CDR3 has 14 amino acids. CDR1 is MDHEN and CDR2 is SYDVKM in the germline V gene. Trimming stripped 3 bases from V and 5 bases from J, with 11 bases between. CDR3 sequence: CASSLSSRHNEQFF. In DNA form, the CDR3 reads TGTGCCAGCAGTTTGTCTAGTAGGCACAATGAGCAGTTCTTC.

This clonotype was found many times. The chain joins TRBV6-1 to TRBJ2-7, with 8 bases matching TRBD1. Germline trimming cut 8 bases from V and 2 bases from J; bases unmatched to any gene: 5. The CDR3 contains 13 residues. The germline V gene has CDR1 MNHNS and CDR2 SASEGT. Here the CDR3 DNA reads TGTGCCAGCTACTGGACAGGGCCCTACGAGCAGTACTTC. Protein product: CASYWTGPYEQYF.

Comments on this clonotype: One junction end does not reproduce the germline sequence, and a read error may be involved. The V call is TRBV3-1, the J call TRBJ2-7; the D is unclear. The germline V gene encodes CDR1 LGHDT and CDR2 YNNKEL (reference sequence). The CDR3 length is 14 residues. In nucleotides, the CDR3 is TGTTCCAGCAGCCAAGATATCCCGAACTACGAGCAGTACTTC. Translated: CSSSQDIPNYEQYF.

This clonotype was counted many times. The rearrangement joins TRBV18 to TRBJ2-1, with 8 positions matching TRBD2. Germline V gene sequence: CDR1 KGHSH, CDR2 LQKENI. The trim removed 0 bases at V and 7 bases at J, leaving 5 bases unmatched. CDR3 length equals 15 residues. DNA for the CDR3: TGTGCCAGCTCACCACCAGGACTAGCTCTAAATGAGCAGTTCTTC. Encoded protein: CASSPPGLALNEQFF.

This clonotype was picked up many times. The chain combines TRBV28 with TRBJ1-1; possibly TRBD1 for D (5 bases). CDR1 is MDHEN, CDR2 SYDVKM, per germline. The CDR3 extends over 16 amino acids. Trimming shortened V by 5 bases and J by 5 bases, and 21 bases separated the two germline ends. CDR3 nucleotides: TGTGCCAGCAGTCTACCGGGACCGGGAGGTGAAACTGAAGCTTTCTTT. Translated, it gives CASSLPGPGGETEAFF.

This clonotype was picked up many times. V and J are TRBV20-1 and TRBJ1-5; D is undetermined. Germline V gene lookup returns CDR1 DFQATT and CDR2 SNEGSKA (reference sequence). The CDR3 extends over 13 amino acids. V lost 4 bases and J lost 3, with 10 bases in between. CDR3 sequence reads: CSATGSLNQPQHF. CDR3 DNA: TGCAGTGCTACCGGGTCCCTCAATCAGCCCCAGCATTTT.

This clonotype occurred many times. One end of the junction does not line up with germline, which may come from a read error. The V call is TRBV7-2, the J call TRBJ2-2; 7 bases are shared with TRBD2. The germline CDR1 and CDR2 sequences are SGHTA and FQGNSA. The CDR3 length is 16 residues. In DNA form, the CDR3 reads TGTGCCAGCAGCTTTTACGGGGGAGGGAACGCCGGGGAGCTGTTTTTT. It specifies CASSFYGGGNAGELFF.

In this sample, this clonotype turned up many times. The chain has TRBV20-1 and TRBJ2-7; tentative D call: TRBD2 (5 bases). This CDR3 comprises 14 residues. The V and J ends lost 0 bases and 3 bases respectively, with 12 bases between them. Germline lookup yields CDR1 DFQATT and CDR2 SNEGSKA (reference sequence). The CDR3 sequence: CSARDYEGDYEQYF. CDR3 in DNA: TGCAGTGCTAGAGATTACGAGGGAGACTACGAGCAGTACTTC.

This clonotype was observed many times. V gene TRBV5-1 combines with J gene TRBJ2-3, with TRBD2 matching 7 bases. CDR1 is SGHRS and CDR2 is YFSETQ in the germline V gene. Trimming took 0 bases from V and 6 from J; bases not matched to a gene: 7. The CDR3 loop spans 15 amino acids. The CDR3 sequence: CASSLGGLTVDTQYF. The CDR3 nucleotides read TGCGCCAGCAGCTTGGGGGGACTAACCGTTGATACGCAGTATTTT.

Ten or more counts support this clonotype. The gene calls are TRBV6-1 and TRBJ1-2; 7 bases align to TRBD1. CDR1 MNHNS and CDR2 SASEGT come from the germline V gene. J was trimmed by 8 bases and V by 6 bases; bases with no gene match: 15. The CDR3 is 15 residues long. CDR3 in amino acids: CASSLIWDSPQGYTF. The CDR3 nucleotides read TGTGCCAGCAGCCTGATATGGGACAGCCCACAGGGCTACACCTTC.

The sample holds many counts of this clonotype. The CDR3 DNA sequence: TGCAGTGCATCCTCTTGGCAGGCCTCCTACAATGAGCAGTTCTTC. This sequence encodes CSASSWQASYNEQFF. The chain uses TRBV20-1 and TRBJ2-1; no reliable D call. Trimming stripped 6 bases from V and 0 bases from J, with 15 bases between. CDR1 and CDR2 from the germline V gene are DFQATT and SNEGSKA (reference sequence). The CDR3 consists of 15 residues.

This clonotype has a count of ten or more. The V call is TRBV27, the J call TRBJ2-1; 9 bases align to TRBD2. There are 15 residues in the CDR3. Germline V CDR1 and CDR2: MNHEY, SMNVEV (reference sequence). V lost 7 bases and J lost 7; bases outside the gene matches: 11. The CDR3 here is CASNRREGPGNEQFF. Written as DNA, the CDR3 is TGTGCCAGCAATCGGCGGGAGGGGCCGGGGAATGAGCAGTTCTTC.

This clonotype appeared many times. The rearrangement joins TRBV6-5 to TRBJ2-3; TRBD1 agrees at 9 bases. Per the germline V gene, CDR1 is MNHEY and CDR2 is SVGAGI. The CDR3 length is 16 residues. The ends lost 6 bases at V and 2 bases at J; junction bases unmatched: 9. DNA of the CDR3: TGTGCCAGCAGCCTGACAGGGGGGGAGACCACAGATACGCAGTATTTT. It yields the protein CASSLTGGETTDTQYF.

This clonotype came up a few times. Since a much larger clone is just one base distant, this may be a read error. J is TRBJ2-1 and V is TRBV29-1; 8 bases line up with TRBD1. Germline V gives CDR1 SQVTM, CDR2 ANQGSEA. J was trimmed by 6 bases and V by 8 bases; bases with no gene match: 12. The CDR3 extends over 14 amino acids. CDR3 bases: TGCAGCATTGTACGGGGGACAGGCTTCAATGAGCAGTTCTTC. Residues: CSIVRGTGFNEQFF.

This clonotype came up many times. This chain uses TRBV27 with TRBJ2-7; the D gene could be TRBD1 or TRBD2 (7 bases each). Trimming removed 2 bases at V and 5 bases at J, with 16 bases between. There are 15 residues in the CDR3. Germline values: CDR1 MNHEY, CDR2 SMNVEV (reference sequence). CDR3 sequence: CASSLKAGGAHEQYF. DNA for the CDR3: TGTGCCAGCAGTTTAAAGGCAGGGGGGGCCCACGAGCAGTACTTC.

This clonotype showed up many times. V is TRBV10-2 and J is TRBJ2-6; D is possibly TRBD1 (6 bases). This CDR3 is 19 amino acids long. In germline, CDR1 is WSHSY, CDR2 SAAADI. Trimming shortened V by 3 bases and J by 2 bases, and 20 bases separated the two germline ends. The CDR3 loop is CASSESGTPTGPGANVLTF. The CDR3 bases are TGCGCCAGCAGTGAATCCGGGACACCAACCGGGCCTGGGGCCAACGTCCTGACTTTC.

Of note for this clonotype: In this CDR3 the conserved last residue, phenylalanine or tryptophan, is missing, so a read error is likely. The chain has TRBV6-5 and TRBJ2-7, with 12 positions matching TRBD2. The CDR3 is 15 residues long. J gave up 2 bases and V 5 bases, and 4 bases lay outside the gene matches. The germline gives CDR1 MNHEY, CDR2 SVGAGI. The chain's CDR3 is CASSHGLAGTYEQYN. CDR3 DNA: TGTGCCAGCAGTCACGGACTAGCGGGAACCTACGAGCAGTACAAC.

This clonotype was seen ten or more times. This chain connects TRBV12-3 or TRBV12-4 to TRBJ1-2; 8 bases fit TRBD1. Losses at the gene ends were 4 bases for V and 0 bases for J; bases not matched to a gene: 4. The CDR3 length is 15 residues. CDR3 DNA sequence: TGTGCCAGCAGTTCCGGACAGGGACCTAACTATGGCTACACCTTC. Translation: CASSSGQGPNYGYTF.

This clonotype was seen at least ten times. The chain has TRBV15 and TRBJ2-5, with no clear D. V was shortened by 0 bases and J by 5 bases, with 4 bases between the two germline ends. CDR3 length: 12 residues. The germline gives CDR1 LNHNV, CDR2 YYDKDF (reference sequence). The CDR3 nucleotides are TGTGCCACCAGCAGAGACAGGGAGACCCAGTACTTC. This codes for CATSRDRETQYF. Using reference TRBV15 and TRBJ2-5 for the parts outside the CDR3, the full variable domain is DAMVIQNPRYQVTQFGKPVTLSCSQTLNHNVMYWYQQKSSQAPKLLFHYYDKDFNNEADTPDNFQSRRPNTSFCFLDIRSPGLGDTAMYLCATSRDRETQYFGPGTRLLVL.